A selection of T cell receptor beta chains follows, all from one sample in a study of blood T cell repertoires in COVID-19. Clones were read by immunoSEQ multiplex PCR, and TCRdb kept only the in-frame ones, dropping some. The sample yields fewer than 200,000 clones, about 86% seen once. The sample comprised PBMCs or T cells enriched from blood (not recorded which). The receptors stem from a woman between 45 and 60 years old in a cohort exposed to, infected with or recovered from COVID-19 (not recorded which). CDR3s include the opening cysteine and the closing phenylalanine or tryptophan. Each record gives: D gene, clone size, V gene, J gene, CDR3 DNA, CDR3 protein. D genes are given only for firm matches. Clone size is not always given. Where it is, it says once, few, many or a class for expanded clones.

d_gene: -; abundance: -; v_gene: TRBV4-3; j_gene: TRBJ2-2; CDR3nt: TGCGCCAGCAGCCAAGGGGACATCGGGGAGCTGTTTTTT; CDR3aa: CASSQGDIGELFF
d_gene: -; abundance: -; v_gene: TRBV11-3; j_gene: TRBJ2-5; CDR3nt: TGTGCCAGCAGCTTACGTGAGGAGACCCAGTACTTC; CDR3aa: CASSLREETQYF
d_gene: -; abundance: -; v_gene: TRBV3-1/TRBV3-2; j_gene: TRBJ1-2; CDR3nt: TGTGCCAGCAGCCAAGAAGGGCAGGCCGACAGCTATGGCTACACCTTC; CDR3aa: CASSQEGQADSYGYTF
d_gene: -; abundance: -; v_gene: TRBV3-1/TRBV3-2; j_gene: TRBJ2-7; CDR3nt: TGTGCCAGCAGCCAAGCTCCAGACAACTCCTACGAGCAGTACTTC; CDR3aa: CASSQAPDNSYEQYF
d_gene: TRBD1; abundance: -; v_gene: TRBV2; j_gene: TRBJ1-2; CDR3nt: TGTGCCAGCAGGAGGACAGGGGGCGCCTATGGCTACACCTTC; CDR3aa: CASRRTGGAYGYTF
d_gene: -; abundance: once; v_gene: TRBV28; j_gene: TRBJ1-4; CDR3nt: TGTGCCACCGATGGGGGGAAAGGGGAAAAACTGTTTTTT; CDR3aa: CATDGGKGEKLFF
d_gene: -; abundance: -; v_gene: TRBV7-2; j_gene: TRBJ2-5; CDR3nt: TGTGCCAGCAGCTTAGGCGGGGGCGCCGAGACCCAGTACTTC; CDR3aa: CASSLGGGAETQYF
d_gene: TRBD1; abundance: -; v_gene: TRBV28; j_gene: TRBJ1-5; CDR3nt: TGTGCCAGCAGTTTACAGGGGGGCAACCAGCCCCAGCATTTT; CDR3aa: CASSLQGGNQPQHF
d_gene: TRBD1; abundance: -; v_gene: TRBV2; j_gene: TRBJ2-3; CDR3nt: TGTGCCAGCAGTACTCGACAGGGGCGCACAGATACGCAGTATTTT; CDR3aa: CASSTRQGRTDTQYF
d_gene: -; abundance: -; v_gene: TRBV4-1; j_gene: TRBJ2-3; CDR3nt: TGCGCCAGCAGCCTCAGACTAAGCACAGATACGCAGTATTTT; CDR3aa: CASSLRLSTDTQYF
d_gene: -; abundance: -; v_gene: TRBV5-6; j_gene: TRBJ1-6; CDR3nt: TGTGCCAGCAGCCATGATGGGGGGTCCTATAATTCACCCCTCCACTTT; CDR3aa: CASSHDGGSYNSPLHF
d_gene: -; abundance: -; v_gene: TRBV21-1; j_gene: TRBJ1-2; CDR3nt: TGTGCCAGCAGGGACAGGGTTGAAAACTATGGCTACACCTTC; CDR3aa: CASRDRVENYGYTF
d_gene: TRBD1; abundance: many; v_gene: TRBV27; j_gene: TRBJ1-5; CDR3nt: TGTGCCAGCAGTGGTAACAGGGGTAGACAGCCCCAGCATTTT; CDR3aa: CASSGNRGRQPQHF
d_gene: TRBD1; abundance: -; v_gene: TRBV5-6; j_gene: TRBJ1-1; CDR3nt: TGTGCCAGCAGCTTGGTGGACAGGGGGAACACTGAAGCTTTCTTT; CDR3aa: CASSLVDRGNTEAFF
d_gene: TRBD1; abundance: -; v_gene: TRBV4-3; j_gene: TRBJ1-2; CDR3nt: TGCGCCAGCAGCCAAGAAGGGACAGGGCCCTATGGCTACACCTTC; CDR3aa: CASSQEGTGPYGYTF
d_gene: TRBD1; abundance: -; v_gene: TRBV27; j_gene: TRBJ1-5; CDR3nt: TGTGCCAGCAGCCTGGACAGGGAGCAGCCCCAGCATTTT; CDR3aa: CASSLDREQPQHF
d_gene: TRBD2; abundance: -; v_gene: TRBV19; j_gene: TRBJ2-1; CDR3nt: TGTGCCAGTAGTATAGAAGGAGCGGGAAGGGTCAATGAGCAGTTCTTC; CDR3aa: CASSIEGAGRVNEQFF
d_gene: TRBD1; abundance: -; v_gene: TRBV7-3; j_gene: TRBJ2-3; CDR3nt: TGTGCCAGCAGGGCGGGACAGGGGACAGATACGCAGTATTTT; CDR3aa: CASRAGQGTDTQYF
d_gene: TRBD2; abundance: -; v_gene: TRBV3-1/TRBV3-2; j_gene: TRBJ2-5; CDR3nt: TGTGCCAGCAGCTACGGGACTAGCGGGATACAAGAGACCCAGTACTTC; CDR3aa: CASSYGTSGIQETQYF
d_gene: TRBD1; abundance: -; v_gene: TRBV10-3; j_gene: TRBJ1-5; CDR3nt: TGTGCCATCAGTGATAATAGCAGGGGGAGCAATCAGCCCCAGCATTTT; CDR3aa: CAISDNSRGSNQPQHF
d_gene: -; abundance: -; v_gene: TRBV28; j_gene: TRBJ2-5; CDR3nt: TGTGCCAGCAGTTCCAGGTGGCGAGAGACCCAGTACTTC; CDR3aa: CASSSRWRETQYF
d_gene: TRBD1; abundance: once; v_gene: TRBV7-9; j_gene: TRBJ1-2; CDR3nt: TGTGCCAGCAGCTCGTGGACAGGGGAGGCGGATGGCTACACCTTC; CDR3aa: CASSSWTGEADGYTF
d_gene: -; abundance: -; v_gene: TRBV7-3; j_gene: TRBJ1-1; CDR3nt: TGTGCCAGCAGCTTACGATTGAGCACTGAAGCTTTCTTT; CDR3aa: CASSLRLSTEAFF
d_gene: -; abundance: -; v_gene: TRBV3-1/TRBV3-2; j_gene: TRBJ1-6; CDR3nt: TGTGCCAGCAGCCAAGAGGTCGGTTGGGGGGATCAATCACCCCTCCACTTT; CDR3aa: CASSQEVGWGDQSPLHF
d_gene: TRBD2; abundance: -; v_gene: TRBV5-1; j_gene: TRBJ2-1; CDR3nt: TGCGCCAGCAGCTTGGACGGGAGGACCTCCTACAATGAGCAGTTCTTC; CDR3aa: CASSLDGRTSYNEQFF
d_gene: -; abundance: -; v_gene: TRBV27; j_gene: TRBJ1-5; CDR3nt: TGTGCCAGCAGTTTATTGGGGGGAAATCAGCCCCAGCATTTT; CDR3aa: CASSLLGGNQPQHF
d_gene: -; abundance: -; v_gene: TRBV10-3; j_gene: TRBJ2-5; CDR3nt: TGTGCCATCAGCCCCTCGGTGGGGCTTGGAGAGACCCAGTACTTC; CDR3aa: CAISPSVGLGETQYF
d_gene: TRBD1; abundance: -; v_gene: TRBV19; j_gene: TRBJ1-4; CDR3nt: TGTGCCAGTAGTAAAGACAGGGACTTCGGAAAACTGTTTTTT; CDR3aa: CASSKDRDFGKLFF
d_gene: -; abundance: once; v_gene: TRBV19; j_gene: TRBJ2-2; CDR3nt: TGTGCCAGTTGTTTGGCCCACCGTGGGGAGCTGTTTTTT; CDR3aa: CASCLAHRGELFF
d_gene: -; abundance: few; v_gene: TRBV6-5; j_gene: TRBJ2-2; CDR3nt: TGTGCCAGCAGTTACGCTAGCGTGAACACCGGGGAGCTGTTTTTT; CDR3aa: CASSYASVNTGELFF
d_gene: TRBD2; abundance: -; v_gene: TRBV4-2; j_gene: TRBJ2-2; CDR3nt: TGTGCCAGCAGCCAAGCGGGACTAGCGCCCACCGGGGAGCTGTTTTTT; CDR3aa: CASSQAGLAPTGELFF
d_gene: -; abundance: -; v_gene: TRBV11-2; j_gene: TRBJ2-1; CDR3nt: TGTGCCAGCAGCTTACGGACACTCTACAATGAGCAGTTCTTC; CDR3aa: CASSLRTLYNEQFF
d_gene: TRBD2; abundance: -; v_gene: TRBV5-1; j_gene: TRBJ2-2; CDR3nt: TGCGCCAGCAGCTTTTCGAACCTAGCGGGAGGGACCGGGGAGCTGTTTTTT; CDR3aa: CASSFSNLAGGTGELFF
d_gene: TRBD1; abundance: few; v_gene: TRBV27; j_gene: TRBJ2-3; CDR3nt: TGTGCCAGTAACCGGGACAGGGGGACTTCGGGCACAGATACGCAGTATTTT; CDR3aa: CASNRDRGTSGTDTQYF
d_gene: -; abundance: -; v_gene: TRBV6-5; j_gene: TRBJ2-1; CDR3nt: TGTGCCAGCAGTTACCTGAGGCAGACGACCTACAATGAGCAGTTCTTC; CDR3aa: CASSYLRQTTYNEQFF
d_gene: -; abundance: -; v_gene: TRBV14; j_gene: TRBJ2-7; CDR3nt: TGTGCCAGCAGCTCCACTCCCAACGGACTGCTACATTCCTACGAGCAGTACTTC; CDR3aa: CASSSTPNGLLHSYEQYF
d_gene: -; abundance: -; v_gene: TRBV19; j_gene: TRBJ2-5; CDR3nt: TGTGCCAGTAGTATAGGGCTCTCGGGGGATGAGACCCAGTACTTC; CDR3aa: CASSIGLSGDETQYF
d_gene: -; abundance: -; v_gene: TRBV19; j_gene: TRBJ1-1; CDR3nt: TGTGCCAGTAGTGAAGGACAGTTTGAAGCTTTCTTT; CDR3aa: CASSEGQFEAFF
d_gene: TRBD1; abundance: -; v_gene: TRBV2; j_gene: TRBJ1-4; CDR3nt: TGTGCCAGCCGGAACAGGGGGCCCAGAACAACTAATGAAAAACTGTTTTTT; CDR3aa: CASRNRGPRTTNEKLFF
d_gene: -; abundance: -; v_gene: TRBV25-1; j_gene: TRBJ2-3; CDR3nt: TGTGCCAGCAGTAACCAGGACATAGATACGCAGTATTTT; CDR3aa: CASSNQDIDTQYF
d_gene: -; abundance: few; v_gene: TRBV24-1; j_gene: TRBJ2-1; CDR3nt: TGTGCCACCAGTGATTCCCCCTCACTTAGCGGACCACGCAATGAGCAGTTCTTC; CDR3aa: CATSDSPSLSGPRNEQFF
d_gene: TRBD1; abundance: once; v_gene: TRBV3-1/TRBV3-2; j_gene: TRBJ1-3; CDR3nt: TGTGCCAGCAGCTCGGGACAGGGAAACACCATATATTTT; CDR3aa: CASSSGQGNTIYF
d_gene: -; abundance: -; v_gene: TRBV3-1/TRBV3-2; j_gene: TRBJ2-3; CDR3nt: TGTGCCAGCAGCCAAGGAGCCTCAACAGGTACGCAGTATTTT; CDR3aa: CASSQGASTGTQYF
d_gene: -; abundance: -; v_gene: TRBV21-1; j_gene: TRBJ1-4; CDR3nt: TGTGCCTCAACTCCTTGCGCTCCAACTAATGAAAAACTGTTTTTT; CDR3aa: CASTPCAPTNEKLFF
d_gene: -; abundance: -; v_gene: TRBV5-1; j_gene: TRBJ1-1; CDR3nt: TGCGCCAGCAGTGAGGGAGGGACTACTGAAGCTTTCTTT; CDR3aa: CASSEGGTTEAFF
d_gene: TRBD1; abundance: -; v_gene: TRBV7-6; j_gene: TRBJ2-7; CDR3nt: TGTGCCAGCAGCTTAGATTCGGGACAGTACTACGAGCAGTACTTC; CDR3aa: CASSLDSGQYYEQYF
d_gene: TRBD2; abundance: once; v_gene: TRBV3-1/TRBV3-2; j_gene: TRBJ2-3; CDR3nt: TGTGCCAGCGCACGCGGGACTAGCGATTTTGCAGATACGCAGTATTTT; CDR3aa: CASARGTSDFADTQYF
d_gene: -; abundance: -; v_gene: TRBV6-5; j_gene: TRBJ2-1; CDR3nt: TGTGCCAGCAGTTACTCGGCGGGATGGTTCGATGAGCAGTTCTTC; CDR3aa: CASSYSAGWFDEQFF
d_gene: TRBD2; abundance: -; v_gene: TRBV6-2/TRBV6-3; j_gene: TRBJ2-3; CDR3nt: TGTGCCAGCAGTTACTCGATCGGGGGGAATACGCAGTATTTT; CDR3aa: CASSYSIGGNTQYF
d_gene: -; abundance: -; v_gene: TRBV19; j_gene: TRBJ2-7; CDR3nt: TGTGCCAGTAGTATCGCTCCGCAGGGTTTCTACGAGCAGTACTTC; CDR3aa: CASSIAPQGFYEQYF
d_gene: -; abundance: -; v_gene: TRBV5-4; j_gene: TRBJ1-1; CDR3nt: TGTGCCAGCAGCTTGTCGACCAGGGGCAGATCTGAAGCTTTCTTT; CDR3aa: CASSLSTRGRSEAFF
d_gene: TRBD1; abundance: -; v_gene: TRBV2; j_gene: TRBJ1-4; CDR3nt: TGTGCCAGCAGTAGGACAGGGGCGGGTGAAAAACTGTTTTTT; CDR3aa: CASSRTGAGEKLFF
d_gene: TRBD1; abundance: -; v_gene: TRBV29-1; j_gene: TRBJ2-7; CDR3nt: TGCAGCGGGGTCACAGGGGCGTCCGCCGAGCAGTACTTC; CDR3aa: CSGVTGASAEQYF
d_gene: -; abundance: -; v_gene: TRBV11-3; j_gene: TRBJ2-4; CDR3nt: TGTGCCAGCAGCCCCCAGGGATCAGACATTCAGTACTTC; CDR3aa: CASSPQGSDIQYF
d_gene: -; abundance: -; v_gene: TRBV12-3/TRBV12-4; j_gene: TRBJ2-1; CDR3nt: TGTGCCAGCAGTTCAACAGCCTACAATGAGCAGTTCTTC; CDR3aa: CASSSTAYNEQFF